The 28 T cell receptor beta chains presented below share a single source sample, sequenced in a study of T cell changes during pregnancy in multiple sclerosis. TCRdb's table, derived via immunoSEQ multiplex PCR, lists solely in-frame clones and lacks some. The sample shows tens of thousands of clones, about 91% of them seen only once. Sample: peripheral blood, taken after pregnancy. These receptor sequences come from a female donor with multiple sclerosis, enrolled in a pregnancy study.

The rearrangement uses TRBV27 and TRBJ1-1, with 7 bases matching TRBD1. This CDR3 region has 15 residues. The V gene's germline CDR1 is MNHEY and CDR2 SMNVEV (reference sequence). V was clipped by 6 bases and J by 6 bases; unmatched bases: 13. The CDR3 bases are TGTGCCAGCAGCCCCCGACAGGGACAACTCGCTGAAGCTTTCTTT. Its translation: CASSPRQGQLAEAFF.

The rearrangement links TRBV25-1 to TRBJ2-1, with 7 bases fitting TRBD1. The CDR3 is 15 residues long. Germline V gene sequence: CDR1 MGHDK, CDR2 SYGVNS. With V trimmed by 6 bases and J by 7 bases, 12 bases remained unmatched. DNA for the CDR3: TGTGCCAGCAGCCACGACAGGGCGTGGGGGAATGAGCAGTTCTTC. Its protein is CASSHDRAWGNEQFF. Supplemented by reference TRBV25-1 and TRBJ2-1, the full variable domain reads EADIYQTPRYLVIGTGKKITLECSQTMGHDKMYWYQQDPGMELHLIHYSYGVNSTEKGDLSSESTVSRIRTEHFPLTLESARPSHTSQYLCASSHDRAWGNEQFFGPGTRLTVL.

V is TRBV18 and J is TRBJ2-7, with 7 bases lining up with TRBD2. This CDR3 has 16 residues. Trimming removed 0 bases from V and 0 bases from J; junction bases left unmatched: 5. CDR1 is KGHSH and CDR2 is LQKENI in the germline V gene. CDR3: CASSPPFAGDSYEQYF. In DNA, the CDR3 is TGTGCCAGCTCACCACCGTTCGCGGGAGACTCCTACGAGCAGTACTTC.

This clone was found once. This chain joins TRBV28 and TRBJ1-1; TRBD1 matches at 8 bases. This CDR3 is built from 14 residues. Germline V gene sequence: CDR1 MDHEN, CDR2 SYDVKM. With V trimmed by 5 bases and J by 3 bases, 5 bases remained unmatched. The CDR3 is CASSAYRGYTEAFF. In DNA, the CDR3 is TGTGCCAGCAGTGCTTACAGGGGGTACACTGAAGCTTTCTTT.

The V and J genes are TRBV12-5 and TRBJ2-2, with 14 bases lining up with TRBD2. CDR3 length equals 18 residues. CDR1 is LGHNT and CDR2 is FRNRAP in the germline V gene. The V segment lost 5 bases and the J segment 6 bases; nucleotides outside the gene matches: 11. The chain's CDR3 is CASGQGTSGSVRAGELFF. The DNA for the CDR3 is TGTGCTAGTGGTCAGGGGACTAGCGGGAGCGTAAGGGCCGGGGAGCTGTTTTTT.

The chain recombines TRBV5-1 with TRBJ2-1; 8 nucleotides align to TRBD2. This CDR3 spans 13 amino acids. The germline V gene has CDR1 SGHRS and CDR2 YFSETQ. J lost 5 bases, V lost 3 bases, and 1 base had no gene match. The CDR3 reads CASSSRGDNEQFF. The CDR3 bases are TGCGCCAGCAGCTCGCGGGGGGACAATGAGCAGTTCTTC.

The V call is TRBV11-2, the J call TRBJ1-5; possibly TRBD1 for D (6 bases). Germline V lookup: CDR1 SGHAT, CDR2 FQNNGV. Trimming left V 3 bases short and J 6 bases short, with 12 bases between. The CDR3 runs 14 residues. CDR3 residues: CASSLHREGQPQHF. CDR3 DNA: TGTGCCAGCAGCTTGCACAGGGAGGGTCAGCCCCAGCATTTT.

There are many counts of this clone. This chain joins TRBV29-1 and TRBJ1-4; 8 nucleotides align to TRBD1. Trimming cost V 2 bases and J 7 bases; bases outside gene matches: 12. The CDR3 consists of 16 residues. Looked up from germline, CDR1 is SQVTM and CDR2 is ANQGSEA. In DNA, the CDR3 is TGCAGCGTTGAATACCCTCCCGGACAGGGTACTGAAAAACTGTTTTTT. Its translation: CSVEYPPGQGTEKLFF.

Written as DNA, the CDR3 is TGTGCCAGCAGTTTTCGACTAGCGGGGAGCAATGAGCAGTTCTTC. Translation: CASSFRLAGSNEQFF. The chain combines TRBV13 with TRBJ2-1; 11 nucleotides align to TRBD2. The V gene end was trimmed by 6 bases and the J gene end by 6 bases; junction bases not matched to a gene: 7. Germline values: CDR1 PRHDT, CDR2 FYEKMQ (reference sequence). The CDR3 is 15 residues long.

The V call is TRBV30, the J call TRBJ2-5, with 12 bases fitting TRBD2. This CDR3 comprises 13 residues. Germline CDR1 is GTSNPN and CDR2 is SVGIG (reference sequence). V gave up 5 bases and J gave up 4 bases; unmatched junction bases: 2. For the CDR3, the DNA is TGTGCCTGGGCGGGACTAGCGGGAGAGACCCAGTACTTC. Residues: CAWAGLAGETQYF.

In DNA, the CDR3 is TGTGCCAGTAGACGTGACACCAACACTGGAAACACCATATATTTT. Encoded protein: CASRRDTNTGNTIYF. The chain links TRBV19 to TRBJ1-3; unclear D gene. The CDR3 is 15 amino acids. Germline CDR1 and CDR2: LNHDA and SQIVND (reference sequence). The V end was cut by 6 bases, the J end by 2 bases, with 14 bases between.

This clone was detected only once. This chain uses TRBV7-3 with TRBJ2-3; 9 bases are a match to TRBD2. Germline loops: CDR1 SGHTA, CDR2 FQGTGA. With 5 bases clipped from V and 2 bases from J, the junction kept 8 bases outside the gene matches. The CDR3 is made up of 16 amino acids. The CDR3: CASSRPAGGVTDTQYF. The CDR3, as DNA: TGTGCCAGCAGCCGCCCCGCGGGAGGGGTCACAGATACGCAGTATTTT.

V gene TRBV20-1 combines with J gene TRBJ2-1, with D maybe TRBD2 (5 bases). Trimming removed 6 bases from V and 10 bases from J, with 13 bases in between. CDR3 size: 11 residues. CDR1 is DFQATT, CDR2 SNEGSKA, per germline (reference sequence). CDR3 loop: CSARGLQEQFF. As DNA, the CDR3 is TGCAGTGCCCGGGGTCTTCAGGAGCAGTTCTTC.

This sequence joins TRBV5-1 and TRBJ2-7, with D perhaps TRBD2 (5 bases). The CDR3 runs 14 residues. In germline, CDR1 is SGHRS, CDR2 YFSETQ. V was clipped by 2 bases and J by 3 bases, with 12 bases between them. CDR3 amino acids: CASSFGQEVYEQYF. CDR3 sequence (DNA): TGCGCCAGCAGCTTTGGTCAGGAGGTCTACGAGCAGTACTTC.

The J gene is TRBJ2-3, the V gene TRBV11-2; D is perhaps TRBD2 (5 bases). Trimming removed 1 base from V and 6 bases from J, with 11 bases in between. CDR1 is SGHAT and CDR2 is FQNNGV in the germline V gene. CDR3 length: 14 residues. The CDR3 DNA sequence: TGTGCCAGCAGCTTAGTCGGGAAGTTGGATACGCAGTATTTT. Translating gives CASSLVGKLDTQYF.

This clone was detected once. The genes are TRBV6-1 and TRBJ2-3; no firm D call. This CDR3 region has 20 residues. V lost 0 bases, J lost 7 bases, and 29 bases lay in between. Per germline, CDR1 MNHNS and CDR2 SASEGT. CDR3 nucleotides: TGTGCCAGCAGTGAAGCGTTCCTCGGGTTCGGGTCCGCCGGATTGCATACGCAGTATTTT. Protein product: CASSEAFLGFGSAGLHTQYF.

The chain is built from TRBV2 and TRBJ1-1; 8 bases are a match to TRBD1. V lost 5 bases and J lost 11; bases outside the gene matches: 7. The length of the CDR3 is 12 residues. Germline assignment: CDR1 SNHLY and CDR2 FYNNEI. The CDR3 sequence: CASSFTGGYAFF. The DNA for the CDR3 is TGTGCCAGCAGTTTCACAGGGGGGTACGCTTTCTTT.

V usage is TRBV23-1 and J usage is TRBJ1-5; 9 bases are a match to TRBD1. TRBV23-1 has ORF status, its function being uncertain. This CDR3 spans 17 amino acids. Trimming took 4 bases from V and 1 from J; bases not matched to a gene: 8. The CDR3 DNA reads as TGCGCCAGCAGTCCCTCTAAGGGACAGGGAAGCAATCAGCCCCAGCATTTT. Encoded protein: CASSPSKGQGSNQPQHF.

This clone is medium-sized. Other DNA sequences from this sample encode an identical CDR3 as well. CDR3 amino acids: CASSQTRQGGQPQHF. The CDR3 DNA reads TGCGCCAGCAGCCAAACCAGACAGGGTGGACAGCCCCAGCATTTT. The chain links TRBV4-1 to TRBJ1-5; TRBD1 aligns across 7 bases. This CDR3 comprises 15 residues. V gave up 2 bases and J gave up 7 bases; unmatched junction bases: 8. Germline CDR1 is MGHRA and CDR2 is YSYEKL.

The chain uses TRBV9 and TRBJ2-5; D is undetermined. Between the trimmed V and J ends, which lost 3 bases and 5 bases, there was a span of 14 bases. The CDR3 is 14 residues long. Germline lookup yields CDR1 SGDLS and CDR2 YYNGEE. CDR3 loop: CASSEWAGLETQYF. In DNA, the CDR3 is TGTGCCAGCAGCGAGTGGGCAGGCCTTGAGACCCAGTACTTC.

The chain is built from TRBV4-1 and TRBJ1-1; tentative D call: TRBD1 (5 bases). The V and J ends lost 3 bases and 5 bases respectively, with 13 bases between them. The CDR3 extends over 14 amino acids. Germline V CDR1 and CDR2: MGHRA, YSYEKL. CDR3 residues: CASSHVGVGTEAFF. The CDR3 DNA reads as TGCGCCAGCAGCCATGTAGGGGTAGGGACTGAAGCTTTCTTT.

About this clone: At one end the junction does not follow the germline gene, possibly because of a read error. The gene calls are TRBV5-1 and TRBJ2-7, with 7 bases matching TRBD2. Germline V gene sequence: CDR1 SGHRS, CDR2 YFSETQ. The CDR3 is made up of 16 amino acids. The CDR3 bases are TGCGCCAGCAGCTTGGGGGCGCGGGAGAACTCCGACGAGCAGTACTTC. Protein: CASSLGARENSDEQYF.

In its sample, this clone was seen once. This sequence joins TRBV9 and TRBJ1-2; maybe TRBD1 (6 bases). V was pared by 0 bases and J by 7 bases, with 10 bases between. The CDR3 runs to 13 residues. The V gene's germline CDR1 is SGDLS and CDR2 YYNGEE. CDR3 nucleotide sequence: TGTGCCAGCAGCGTAGCGTACAGGGTTGGCTACACCTTC. This gives the protein CASSVAYRVGYTF.

The chain carries TRBV30 and TRBJ2-1, with TRBD2 as a possible D gene (5 bases). This CDR3 comprises 16 residues. Germline CDR1 is GTSNPN and CDR2 is SVGIG (reference sequence). The V end lost 3 bases, the J end lost 3 bases, and 18 bases lay between the germline ends. The CDR3 nucleotides are TGTGCCTGGAGCGACCCCGGGAAATCCTACTACAATGAGCAGTTCTTC. Its translation: CAWSDPGKSYYNEQFF.

The chain joins TRBV4-2 to TRBJ1-1, with D maybe TRBD1 (6 bases). Trimming shortened V by 6 bases and J by 7 bases, and 18 bases separated the two germline ends. CDR3 length: 14 amino acids. CDR1 and CDR2 from the germline V gene are LGHNA and YNFKEQ. The CDR3 DNA reads TGTGCCAGCAGATCGAGACAGGAGAAAATTGAAGCTTTCTTT. This sequence encodes CASRSRQEKIEAFF.

The chain employs TRBV10-3 and TRBJ2-6; 10 bases line up with TRBD1. The CDR3 loop spans 18 amino acids. V shed 5 bases, J shed 0 bases, and the junction held 7 bases outside the gene matches. Germline CDR1 ENHRY, CDR2 SYGVKD. The CDR3 DNA follows: TGTGCCATCAGTCAGACCGGGACAGGGGTCTCTGGGGCCAACGTCCTGACTTTC. Protein product: CAISQTGTGVSGANVLTF.

J is TRBJ2-7 and V is TRBV6-1, with 10 positions matching TRBD2. CDR1 is MNHNS, CDR2 SASEGT, per germline. The CDR3 totals 15 residues. With V trimmed by 6 bases and J by 0 bases, 5 bases remained unmatched. This chain's CDR3 is CASRESSGGSYEQYF. The CDR3, as DNA: TGTGCCAGCAGGGAGTCTAGCGGGGGCTCCTACGAGCAGTACTTC.

This clone was counted a single time. The chain links TRBV19 to TRBJ1-5, with D tentatively TRBD1 (5 bases). This CDR3 spans 17 amino acids. The germline gives CDR1 LNHDA, CDR2 SQIVND (reference sequence). Between the trimmed V and J ends, which lost 1 base and 6 bases, there was a span of 19 bases. CDR3 DNA sequence: TGTGCCAGTAGTATAGCCCATTGGGCAGGGTGGGGTCAGCCCCAGCATTTT. Encoded protein: CASSIAHWAGWGQPQHF.